This T cell receptor beta chain was recorded in a study of blood T cells in healthy people across ages. Study outcomes and limitations: Higher naive T cell percentage went strongly together with higher TCR beta diversity.

It was with a sample-barcoded 5' primer and a J-beta primer mix that a second PCR of roughly 7 to 12 cycles was run. Every sample returned 3 million or more CDR3-containing paired-end reads. TCRdb re-analysed the 5' RACE reads in MiXCR, keeping a single row per CDR3 protein. The table has some 670,000 distinct CDR3 sequences, about 51% seen once. Every donor contributed 7.5 to 10 milliliters of peripheral blood by blood draw. No fewer than 5.5 micrograms of total RNA were isolated from every sample. With regard to this clonotype: Its specificity is unknown.

This TCR was recovered from a woman older than 75 in good health. The sample consisted of blood.

CDR3 loop: CASSPPEGHGAYEQYF. CDR3 nucleotides: TGTGCCAGCAGTCCCCCGGAAGGCCATGGGGCCTACGAGCAGTACTTC. The chain couples TRBV27 to TRBJ2-7; no clear D. The CDR3 length is 16 residues. The V gene's germline CDR1 is MNHEY and CDR2 SMNVEV (reference sequence). V lost 5 bases to trimming and J lost 2 bases, with 19 bases between them.